The 21 T cell receptor beta chains reported below all come from one sample, sequenced in a study of identical twins. TCRdb re-called the 5' RACE reads with MiXCR, one entry per CDR3 protein. The table includes fewer than 250,000 distinct CDR3 sequences, roughly a tenth detected once. The specimen was memory (CD45RO+) T cells sorted from blood. The receptor source for this set is a woman aged 18-29 years in good health.

The rearrangement uses TRBV5-1 and TRBJ2-7; D perhaps matches TRBD1 (5 bases). The CDR3 has 14 amino acids. V was shortened by 2 bases and J by 4 bases, with 13 bases between the two germline ends. Germline assignment: CDR1 SGHRS and CDR2 YFSETQ. The CDR3 sequence is CASSLTGLRYEQYF. In DNA form, the CDR3 reads TGCGCCAGCAGCTTAACAGGCCTTCGATACGAGCAGTACTTC.

This clonotype occurred many times. V and J are TRBV7-2 and TRBJ1-1; no definite D call. The germline CDR1 and CDR2 sequences are SGHTA and FQGNSA. The length of the CDR3 is 14 residues. V lost 5 bases and J lost 2, with 12 bases in between. DNA for the CDR3: TGTGCCAGCAGCCCGCTGTCCCGTAACACTGAAGCTTTCTTT. This translates into CASSPLSRNTEAFF.

This clonotype was detected a few times. The CDR3 region is CSAPRWGTNSYNEQFF. Here the CDR3 DNA reads TGCAGTGCCCCCCGTTGGGGGACCAACTCCTACAATGAGCAGTTCTTC. The rearrangement links TRBV20-1 to TRBJ2-1; tentatively, D is TRBD1 or TRBD2 (5 bases each). Germline CDR1 and CDR2: DFQATT and SNEGSKA (reference sequence). The V end lost 6 bases, the J end lost 0 bases, and 18 bases lay between the germline ends. The CDR3 covers 16 residues.

This clonotype was detected only a few times. This rearrangement joins TRBV7-2 to TRBJ2-5, with 7 nucleotides matching TRBD2. V shed 1 base, J shed 4 bases, and the junction held 6 bases outside the gene matches. The CDR3 runs 15 residues. CDR1 is SGHTA and CDR2 is FQGNSA in the germline V gene. In DNA, the CDR3 is TGTGCCAGCAGCTTAGGACTAGCATTAGGAGAGACCCAGTACTTC. Translating gives CASSLGLALGETQYF.

V and J are TRBV29-1 and TRBJ2-1, with D hard to call. The CDR3 consists of 14 residues. V was clipped by 6 bases and J by 0 bases, with 12 bases between them. Germline V CDR1 and CDR2: SQVTM, ANQGSEA. The CDR3 loop is CSVSLASSYNEQFF. The CDR3 nucleotides read TGCAGCGTCTCCCTGGCCAGCTCCTACAATGAGCAGTTCTTC.

The rearrangement joins TRBV18 to TRBJ2-7; the D is unclear. The CDR3 extends over 14 amino acids. Germline values: CDR1 KGHSH, CDR2 LQKENI. Trimming pared 6 bases from V and 7 bases from J, leaving 19 bases between. The CDR3 loop is CASSRHRELSEQYF. As DNA, the CDR3 is TGTGCCAGCTCCAGGCATAGAGAGCTGAGTGAGCAGTACTTC.

The CDR3 reads CSARDGRGGTDTQYF. The CDR3 DNA is TGCAGTGCTAGAGATGGACGCGGCGGCACAGATACGCAGTATTTT. The genes are TRBV20-1 and TRBJ2-3; D not resolved. The CDR3 contains 15 residues. Looked up from germline, CDR1 is DFQATT and CDR2 is SNEGSKA (reference sequence). Trimming cost V 0 bases and J 1 base, with 11 bases left between them.

This clonotype was seen a few times. The CDR3 nucleotides are TGCAGTGCTAGACCCCGAGGGGAAGGCGGCTACACCTTC. Its translation: CSARPRGEGGYTF. V and J are TRBV20-1 and TRBJ1-2, with D possibly TRBD1 on 5 matching bases. This CDR3 spans 13 amino acids. The V gene's germline CDR1 is DFQATT and CDR2 SNEGSKA (reference sequence). Between the trimmed V and J ends, which lost 2 bases and 8 bases, there was a span of 15 bases.

This clonotype was found a few times. The chain is built from TRBV5-1 and TRBJ2-3; 7 bases align to TRBD1. The CDR3 consists of 14 residues. Germline values: CDR1 SGHRS, CDR2 YFSETQ. The V segment lost 6 bases and the J segment 6 bases; nucleotides outside the gene matches: 10. CDR3 loop: CASKTGSTKDTQYF. The CDR3 nucleotides read TGCGCCAGCAAGACAGGGTCGACTAAGGATACGCAGTATTTT.

The genes are TRBV10-3 and TRBJ1-2; D might be TRBD1 (5 bases). The V gene lost 2 bases and the J gene lost 8 bases, with 12 bases spanning the gap. CDR1 ENHRY and CDR2 SYGVKD come from the germline V gene. CDR3 size: 13 residues. This CDR3 is CAISEPRDEGYTF. The DNA for the CDR3 is TGTGCCATCAGTGAGCCCAGGGATGAGGGCTACACCTTC.

This clonotype was detected many times. This chain uses TRBV29-1 with TRBJ2-7; 10 bases map to TRBD2. Trimming cost V 6 bases and J 9 bases; bases outside gene matches: 14. The CDR3 has 14 amino acids. From germline, CDR1 is SQVTM and CDR2 ANQGSEA. The CDR3 DNA reads as TGCAGCGTCGCCGAGGGTAGCGGGAGGTCTCCGCAGTACTTC. It specifies CSVAEGSGRSPQYF.

This CDR3 reads CASSQDSGQDREQFF. CDR3 DNA sequence: TGTGCCAGCAGCCAAGATAGTGGTCAGGACAGGGAGCAGTTCTTC. V is TRBV14 and J is TRBJ2-1, with 7 bases matching TRBD1. Germline CDR1 is SGHDN and CDR2 is FVKESK. The CDR3 is made up of 15 amino acids. The junction had 9 bases not matched to a gene; V was cut back by 0 bases and J by 10 bases. Full variable domain (outside the CDR3, taken from reference TRBV14 and TRBJ2-1): EAGVTQFPSHSVIEKGQTVTLRCDPISGHDNLYWYRRVMGKEIKFLLHFVKESKQDESGMPNNRFLAERTGGTYSTLKVQPAELEDSGVYFCASSQDSGQDREQFFGPGTRLTVL.

V and J are TRBV5-4 and TRBJ2-7; D unresolved. This CDR3 comprises 12 residues. Germline CDR1 and CDR2: SGHNT and YYREEE (reference sequence). Trimming pared 4 bases from V and 3 bases from J, leaving 8 bases between. CDR3 protein: CASSLWNYEQYF. CDR3 nucleotide sequence: TGTGCCAGCAGCCTGTGGAACTACGAGCAGTACTTC.

The chain employs TRBV11-3 and TRBJ2-7; D is unresolved. This CDR3 spans 14 amino acids. Germline-derived CDR1 and CDR2 are SGHNT and YENEEA. V lost 0 bases, J lost 6 bases, and 12 bases lay in between. The CDR3 sequence is CASSLEGYGGEQYF. DNA for the CDR3: TGTGCCAGCAGCTTAGAAGGGTACGGTGGCGAGCAGTACTTC.

The CDR3 region is CASSQRQGEQETQYF. As DNA, the CDR3 is TGTGCCAGCAGTCAACGACAGGGGGAACAAGAGACCCAGTACTTC. This rearrangement joins TRBV6-9 to TRBJ2-5, with 9 bases fitting TRBD1. V lost 5 bases, J lost 2 bases, and 6 bases stayed unmatched. CDR1 is MNHGY, CDR2 SVAAGI, per germline. CDR3 length: 15 residues.

The sample holds a few counts of this clonotype. The chain joins TRBV7-9 to TRBJ1-1, with a weak D call TRBD1 (5 bases). The V end lost 5 bases, the J end lost 11 bases, and 18 bases lay between the germline ends. This CDR3 is 13 amino acids long. The V gene's germline CDR1 is SEHNR and CDR2 FQNEAQ (reference sequence). CDR3 sequence: CASSTIGGVGAFF. In nucleotides, the CDR3 is TGTGCCAGCAGCACCATCGGGGGGGTCGGGGCTTTCTTT.

The chain joins TRBV6-1 to TRBJ2-1, with 12 bases lining up with TRBD2. The CDR3 has 14 residues. V lost 7 bases, J lost 8 bases, and 6 bases stayed unmatched. Germline CDR1 MNHNS, CDR2 SASEGT. CDR3 region: CASKTSGSQDEQFF. CDR3 bases: TGTGCCAGCAAGACTAGCGGGAGCCAAGATGAGCAGTTCTTC.

This clonotype was found many times. J is TRBJ1-4 and V is TRBV5-6, with TRBD1 matching 9 bases. With V trimmed by 5 bases and J by 5 bases, 7 bases remained unmatched. CDR3 length: 15 residues. Germline assignment: CDR1 SGHDT and CDR2 YYEEEE. The CDR3 sequence: CASSENDRGNEKLFF. The CDR3, as DNA: TGTGCCAGCAGTGAAAACGACAGGGGGAATGAAAAACTGTTTTTT.

V is TRBV14 and J is TRBJ2-7; the D gene is possibly TRBD2 (7 bases). Germline values: CDR1 SGHDN, CDR2 FVKESK. This CDR3 comprises 14 residues. Trimming took 4 bases from V and 4 from J, leaving 14 bases between them. CDR3 nucleotides: TGTGCCAGCAGCCTACAGGGAGGGATTTACGAGCAGTACTTC. Translating it yields CASSLQGGIYEQYF.

The J gene is TRBJ2-3, the V gene TRBV20-1; TRBD1 matches at 8 bases. Germline values: CDR1 DFQATT, CDR2 SNEGSKA (reference sequence). With V trimmed by 0 bases and J by 6 bases, 8 bases remained unmatched. This CDR3 comprises 15 residues. CDR3 loop: CSARDNRDRIDTQYF. The CDR3 DNA reads TGCAGTGCTAGAGATAATAGGGACAGGATCGATACGCAGTATTTT.

This clonotype was observed a handful of times. V usage is TRBV3-1 and J usage is TRBJ2-3, with a weak D call TRBD2 (5 bases). Germline-derived CDR1 and CDR2 are LGHDT and YNNKEL (reference sequence). The ends were cut back, 4 bases at V and 0 bases at J, with 8 bases in the middle. The CDR3 loop spans 14 amino acids. The CDR3 nucleotides read TGTGCCAGCAGCCCGACTATGAGCACAGATACGCAGTATTTT. The encoded protein is CASSPTMSTDTQYF.